This T cell receptor beta chain was observed in a study of T cell responses to AZD1222 COVID-19 vaccine. Generated by immunoSEQ multiplex PCR, the TCRdb table keeps only in-frame clones and is missing some. The table includes 95,000 to 150,000 clones, roughly 90% detected once. General study findings and limits: Spike-specific TCR breadth and depth grew following two AZD1222 doses.

Notes on this clone: Its antigen is unidentified.

The sequencing used peripheral blood, collected on day 0 of MenACWY control vaccination. This clonotype was obtained from an adult in good health.

As DNA, the CDR3 is TGCAGCGTTGGCGGACAGGCTGCTCAGCCCCAGCATTTT. Protein sequence: CSVGGQAAQPQHF. The genes are TRBV29-1 and TRBJ1-5; 7 bases are shared with TRBD1. CDR3 size: 13 residues. J gave up 6 bases and V 4 bases, and 6 bases lay outside the gene matches. CDR1 is SQVTM, CDR2 ANQGSEA, per germline.